Shown below are 20 T cell receptor beta chains from a single sample sequenced in a study of cytomegalovirus exposure and HLA in healthy donors. PCR primers comprised 60 Vbeta and 13 Jbeta primers. The method was immunoSEQ multiplex PCR; TCRdb's version includes in-frame clones alone and lacks a portion of them. The table lists 210,000 or so clones, around 87% of them singletons. The sample was PBMCs. Receptors originate from a man aged 25 to 40 in good health and CMV-seronegative.

V gene TRBV7-9 combines with J gene TRBJ2-7; D ambiguous. The ends were cut back, 0 bases at V and 5 bases at J, with 8 bases in the middle. The CDR3 has 13 residues. Per germline, CDR1 SEHNR and CDR2 FQNEAQ (reference sequence). The CDR3 DNA follows: TGTGCCAGCAGCTTAGCCACTGGTGACGAGCAGTACTTC. Amino acids: CASSLATGDEQYF.

The chain joins TRBV6-1 to TRBJ2-7, with TRBD1 matching 9 bases. Germline V gene sequence: CDR1 MNHNS, CDR2 SASEGT. With 6 bases clipped from V and 0 bases from J, the junction kept 3 bases outside the gene matches. The CDR3 has 14 residues. The CDR3 nucleotides read TGTGCCAGCAGGGGGACAGGGAGCTCCTACGAGCAGTACTTC. This codes for CASRGTGSSYEQYF.

The V gene is TRBV2, the J gene TRBJ1-1; D possibly corresponds to TRBD1 (5 bases). Trimming took 4 bases from V and 0 from J, leaving 9 bases between them. The CDR3 contains 14 residues. The V gene's germline CDR1 is SNHLY and CDR2 FYNNEI. The CDR3 protein is CASSALGLNTEAFF. The CDR3 coding sequence is TGTGCCAGCAGTGCCCTGGGGCTGAACACTGAAGCTTTCTTT.

This sequence joins TRBV29-1 and TRBJ2-3; a possible D gene is TRBD1 (6 bases). Between the trimmed V and J ends, which lost 4 bases and 0 bases, there was a span of 11 bases. The CDR3 has 14 residues. Germline loops: CDR1 SQVTM, CDR2 ANQGSEA. CDR3 nucleotides: TGCAGCGTTGCTAGGGGGAGTAGCACAGATACGCAGTATTTT. It translates to CSVARGSSTDTQYF.

This clone was seen only a few times. This chain connects TRBV28 to TRBJ1-5, with D unclear. The CDR3 extends over 11 amino acids. The germline gives CDR1 MDHEN, CDR2 SYDVKM. V was trimmed by 6 bases and J by 3 bases, leaving 3 bases between them. The CDR3 loop is CASRANQPQHF. The CDR3 coding sequence is TGTGCCAGCAGGGCCAATCAGCCCCAGCATTTT. Full variable domain (missing parts from reference TRBV28 and TRBJ1-5): DVKVTQSSRYLVKRTGEKVFLECVQDMDHENMFWYRQDPGLGLRLIYFSYDVKMKEKGDIPEGYSVSREKKERFSLILESASTNQTSMYLCASRANQPQHFGDGTRLSIL.

This chain joins TRBV19 and TRBJ1-5; the D gene is possibly TRBD1 (5 bases). The CDR3 contains 13 residues. Germline values: CDR1 LNHDA, CDR2 SQIVND (reference sequence). The germline V and J ends were trimmed by 8 bases and 7 bases, with 15 bases remaining between them. The CDR3 reads CASSDSRRQPQHF. As DNA, the CDR3 is TGTGCCAGTTCCGACAGCCGGCGACAGCCCCAGCATTTT.

The chain uses TRBV11-3 and TRBJ2-1; 11 bases are shared with TRBD2. Germline values: CDR1 SGHNT, CDR2 YENEEA. The J segment lost 13 bases and the V segment lost 5 bases, leaving 10 bases of the junction unmatched. CDR3 length: 14 amino acids. The CDR3 DNA reads as TGTGCCAGCAGCCCCGGACTAGCGGGTGACGGACAGTTCTTC. Its translation is CASSPGLAGDGQFF.

This rearrangement joins TRBV25-1 to TRBJ2-1, with TRBD2 matching 10 bases. Trimming at V came to 4 bases and at J to 9 bases, leaving 12 bases not matched to a gene. Germline CDR1 reads MGHDK; CDR2 reads SYGVNS. This CDR3 is built from 16 residues. The CDR3 DNA sequence: TGTGCCAGCAGTGTGGGTGAGCGGGGGGGCCGGGTTGAGCAGTTCTTC. Protein: CASSVGERGGRVEQFF.

J is TRBJ2-7 and V is TRBV6-1; a possible D gene is TRBD2 (6 bases). V was pared by 3 bases and J by 2 bases, with 11 bases between. The germline V gene has CDR1 MNHNS and CDR2 SASEGT. The CDR3 totals 14 residues. The chain's CDR3 is CASSESGVTYEQYF. Here the CDR3 DNA reads TGTGCCAGCAGTGAGTCGGGGGTTACCTACGAGCAGTACTTC.

CDR3 coding DNA: TGTGCCAGCAGTAACCTAGCGGGGGACCTCGGCTACGAGCAGTACTTC. It codes for CASSNLAGDLGYEQYF. The gene calls are TRBV6-6 and TRBJ2-7, with 10 bases lining up with TRBD2. The trim removed 5 bases at V and 3 bases at J, leaving 10 bases unmatched. CDR1 is MNHNY, CDR2 SVGAGI, per germline (reference sequence). The CDR3 sequence is 16 residues long.

The chain joins TRBV5-1 to TRBJ2-1; 10 positions match TRBD2. The CDR3 covers 16 residues. V gave up 3 bases and J gave up 3 bases; unmatched junction bases: 6. Germline-derived CDR1 and CDR2 are SGHRS and YFSETQ. The DNA of the CDR3 is TGCGCCAGCAGCTGGACCGGGACTAGCGTCTACAATGAGCAGTTCTTC. This gives the protein CASSWTGTSVYNEQFF.

This clone was counted once. The V call is TRBV7-9, the J call TRBJ1-2, with 8 nucleotides matching TRBD1. This CDR3 contains 16 residues. Germline assignment: CDR1 SEHNR and CDR2 FQNEAQ (reference sequence). The J segment lost 0 bases and the V segment lost 7 bases, leaving 10 bases of the junction unmatched. In DNA, the CDR3 is TGTGCCAGCACCCCTTATGGACAGGGTCCTAACTATGGCTACACCTTC. Protein: CASTPYGQGPNYGYTF.

V and J are TRBV18 and TRBJ2-7; possible D gene TRBD1, 5 bases. V was clipped by 1 base and J by 2 bases, with 12 bases between them. The CDR3 is made up of 15 amino acids. Germline CDR1 is KGHSH and CDR2 is LQKENI. The CDR3 loop is CASSPHGSGPYEQYF. CDR3 sequence (DNA): TGTGCCAGCTCACCACACGGTTCAGGGCCCTACGAGCAGTACTTC.

This rearrangement joins TRBV28 to TRBJ2-5; 11 bases agree with TRBD2. This CDR3 has 17 residues. V was clipped by 2 bases and J by 0 bases; unmatched bases: 5. Germline lookup yields CDR1 MDHEN and CDR2 SYDVKM. In nucleotides, the CDR3 is TGTGCCAGCAGTTTAGGGCCACTAGCGGGAGACCAAGAGACCCAGTACTTC. This encodes CASSLGPLAGDQETQYF. Using reference TRBV28 and TRBJ2-5 for the parts outside the CDR3, the full variable domain is DVKVTQSSRYLVKRTGEKVFLECVQDMDHENMFWYRQDPGLGLRLIYFSYDVKMKEKGDIPEGYSVSREKKERFSLILESASTNQTSMYLCASSLGPLAGDQETQYFGPGTRLLVL.

The chain uses TRBV9 and TRBJ2-3, with D possibly matching TRBD1 (6 bases). Germline V gene data show CDR1 as SGDLS and CDR2 as YYNGEE. V was clipped by 1 base and J by 0 bases, with 9 bases between them. CDR3 length equals 15 residues. As DNA, the CDR3 is TGTGCCAGCAGCGTAACAGGGTGGAGCACAGATACGCAGTATTTT. Encoded protein: CASSVTGWSTDTQYF.

This clone was detected only a few times. The rearrangement joins TRBV19 to TRBJ2-7; the D gene is possibly TRBD1 (6 bases). Germline V gene sequence: CDR1 LNHDA, CDR2 SQIVND (reference sequence). The CDR3 contains 15 residues. V gave up 3 bases and J gave up 5 bases, with 17 bases separating them. The CDR3 spells CASSIHEAGVDEQYF. The CDR3 nucleotides read TGTGCCAGTAGTATCCACGAGGCAGGGGTCGACGAGCAGTACTTC.

This clone turned up a few times. The chain uses TRBV25-1 and TRBJ1-1, with D hard to call. The V and J ends lost 5 bases and 0 bases respectively, with 7 bases between them. CDR3 length: 13 amino acids. Germline assignment: CDR1 MGHDK and CDR2 SYGVNS. The CDR3 is CASSYEMNTEAFF. In DNA form, the CDR3 reads TGTGCCAGCAGTTATGAGATGAACACTGAAGCTTTCTTT.

The rearrangement uses TRBV5-1 and TRBJ1-2; 7 bases fit TRBD1. Germline V lookup: CDR1 SGHRS, CDR2 YFSETQ. This CDR3 is 16 amino acids long. Germline trimming cut 6 bases from V and 3 bases from J; bases unmatched to any gene: 14. DNA of the CDR3: TGCGCCAGCACCATGATCGGGGCCAGGGGGGACTATGGCTACACCTTC. Translating it yields CASTMIGARGDYGYTF.

V is TRBV30 and J is TRBJ2-3; D may be TRBD2 (6 bases). Trimming left V 8 bases short and J 5 bases short, with 17 bases between. From germline, CDR1 is GTSNPN and CDR2 SVGIG (reference sequence). This CDR3 is 13 amino acids long. Written as DNA, the CDR3 is TGTGCCGGGGGAGCGGGCCGGCGAGATACGCAGTATTTT. This encodes CAGGAGRRDTQYF. The full variable domain, in which reference TRBV30 and TRBJ2-3 provide the parts outside the CDR3, is SQTIHQWPATLVQPVGSPLSLECTVEGTSNPNLYWYRQAAGRGLQLLFYSVGIGQISSEVPQNLSASRPQDRQFILSSKKLLLSDSGFYLCAGGAGRRDTQYFGPGTRLTVL.

The V and J genes are TRBV30 and TRBJ1-2; D not certain. The CDR3 extends over 14 amino acids. V lost 1 base to trimming and J lost 4 bases, with 13 bases between them. Germline CDR1 reads GTSNPN; CDR2 reads SVGIG (reference sequence). The CDR3 loop is CAWSGLQPLYGYTF. CDR3 bases: TGTGCCTGGAGTGGACTTCAACCCCTCTATGGCTACACCTTC.